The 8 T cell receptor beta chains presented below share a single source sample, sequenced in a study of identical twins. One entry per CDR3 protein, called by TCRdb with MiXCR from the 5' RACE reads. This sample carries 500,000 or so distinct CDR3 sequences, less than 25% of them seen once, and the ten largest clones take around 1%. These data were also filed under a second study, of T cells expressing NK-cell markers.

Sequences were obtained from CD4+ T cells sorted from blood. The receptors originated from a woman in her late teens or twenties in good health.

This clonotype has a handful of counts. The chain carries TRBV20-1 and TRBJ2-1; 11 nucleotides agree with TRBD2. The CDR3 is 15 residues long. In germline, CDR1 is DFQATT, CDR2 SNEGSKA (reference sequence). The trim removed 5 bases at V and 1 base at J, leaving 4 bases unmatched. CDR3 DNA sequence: TGCAGTGCTGAACCTAGCGGGGGGTCCTACAATGAGCAGTTCTTC. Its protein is CSAEPSGGSYNEQFF.

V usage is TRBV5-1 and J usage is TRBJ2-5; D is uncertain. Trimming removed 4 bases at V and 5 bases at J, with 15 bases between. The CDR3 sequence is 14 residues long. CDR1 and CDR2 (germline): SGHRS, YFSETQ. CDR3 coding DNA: TGCGCCAGCAGCGGAACCGTTAGTTCGGAGACCCAGTACTTC. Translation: CASSGTVSSETQYF. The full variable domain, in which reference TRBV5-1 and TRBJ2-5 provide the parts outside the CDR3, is KAGVTQTPRYLIKTRGQQVTLSCSPISGHRSVSWYQQTPGQGLQFLFEYFSETQRNKGNFPGRFSGRQFSNSRSEMNVSTLELGDSALYLCASSGTVSSETQYFGPGTRLLVL.

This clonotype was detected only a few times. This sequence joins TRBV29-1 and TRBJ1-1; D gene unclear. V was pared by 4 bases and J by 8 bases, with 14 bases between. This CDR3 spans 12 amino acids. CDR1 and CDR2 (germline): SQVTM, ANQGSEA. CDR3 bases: TGCAGCGTTGTCCTTTCGAGTCTCGAAGCTTTCTTT. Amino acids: CSVVLSSLEAFF.

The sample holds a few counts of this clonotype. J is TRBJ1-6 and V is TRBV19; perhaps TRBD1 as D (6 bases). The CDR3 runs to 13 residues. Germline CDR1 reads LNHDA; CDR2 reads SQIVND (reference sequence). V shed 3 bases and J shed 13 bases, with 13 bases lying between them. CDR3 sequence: CASSILQGAPLHF. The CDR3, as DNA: TGTGCCAGTAGTATCTTACAGGGAGCGCCCCTCCACTTT.

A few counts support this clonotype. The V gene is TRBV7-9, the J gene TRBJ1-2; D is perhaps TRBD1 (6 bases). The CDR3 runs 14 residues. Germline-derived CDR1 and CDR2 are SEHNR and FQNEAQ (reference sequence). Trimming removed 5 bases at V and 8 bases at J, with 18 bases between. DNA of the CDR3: TGTGCCAGCAGCCCTTCGGGGGGGCCCCCGGGCTACACCTTC. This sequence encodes CASSPSGGPPGYTF.

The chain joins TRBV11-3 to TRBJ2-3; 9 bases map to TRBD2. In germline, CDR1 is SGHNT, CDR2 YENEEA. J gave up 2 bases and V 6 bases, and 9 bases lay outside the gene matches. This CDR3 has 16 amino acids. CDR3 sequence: CASSPLPSGVTDTQYF. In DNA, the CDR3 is TGTGCCAGCAGTCCACTACCTAGCGGGGTCACAGATACGCAGTATTTT.

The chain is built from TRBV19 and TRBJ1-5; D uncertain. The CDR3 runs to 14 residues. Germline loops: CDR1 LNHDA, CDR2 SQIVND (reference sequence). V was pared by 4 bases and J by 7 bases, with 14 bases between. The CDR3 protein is CASSTQARGQPQHF. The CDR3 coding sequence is TGTGCCAGTAGTACTCAAGCCCGCGGGCAGCCCCAGCATTTT.

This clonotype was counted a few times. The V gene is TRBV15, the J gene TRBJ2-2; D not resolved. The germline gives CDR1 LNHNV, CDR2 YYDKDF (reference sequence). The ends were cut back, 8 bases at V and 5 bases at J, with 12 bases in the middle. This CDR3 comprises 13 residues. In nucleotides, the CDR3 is TGTGCCACCGCGAGCTCCCCTACCGGGGAGCTGTTTTTT. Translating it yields CATASSPTGELFF.